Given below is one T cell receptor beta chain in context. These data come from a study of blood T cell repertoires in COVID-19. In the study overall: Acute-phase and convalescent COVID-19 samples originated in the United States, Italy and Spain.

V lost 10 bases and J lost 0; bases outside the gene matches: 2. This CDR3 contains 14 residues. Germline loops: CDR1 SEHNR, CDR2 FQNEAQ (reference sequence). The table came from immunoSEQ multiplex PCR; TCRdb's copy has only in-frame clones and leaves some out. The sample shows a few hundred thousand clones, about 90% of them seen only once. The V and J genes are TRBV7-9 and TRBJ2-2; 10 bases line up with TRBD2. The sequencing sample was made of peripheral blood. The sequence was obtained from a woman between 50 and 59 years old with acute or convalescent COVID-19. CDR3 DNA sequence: TGTGCCATAAGCGGGAGGGCGAACACCGGGGAGCTGTTTTTT. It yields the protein CAISGRANTGELFF.